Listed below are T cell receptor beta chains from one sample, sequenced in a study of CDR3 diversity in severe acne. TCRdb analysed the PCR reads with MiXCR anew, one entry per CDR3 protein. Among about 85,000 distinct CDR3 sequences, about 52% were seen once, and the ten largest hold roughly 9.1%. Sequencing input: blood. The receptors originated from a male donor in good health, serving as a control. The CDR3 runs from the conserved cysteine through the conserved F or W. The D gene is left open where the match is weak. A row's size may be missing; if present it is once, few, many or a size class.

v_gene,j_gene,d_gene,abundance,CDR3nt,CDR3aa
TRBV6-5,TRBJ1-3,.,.,TGTGCCAGCAAACCCTACAGGCAGAGCTCTGGAAACACCATATATTTT,CASKPYRQSSGNTIYF
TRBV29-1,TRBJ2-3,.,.,TGCAGCGCTACCGGGAGTACAGATACGCAGTATTTT,CSATGSTDTQYF
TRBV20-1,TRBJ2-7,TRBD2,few,TGCAGTGCTAGAGATTTAGCGGGACTCCGCTACGAGCAGTACTTC,CSARDLAGLRYEQYF
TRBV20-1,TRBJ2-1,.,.,TGCAGTGCTAGGCGAGCGGAAGGGAGCAATGGGCAGTTCTTT,CSARRAEGSNGQFF
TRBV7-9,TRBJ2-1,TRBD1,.,TGTGCCAGCAGCAAACGGACAGGGGGTGGGGTCCATGAGCAGTTCTTC,CASSKRTGGGVHEQFF
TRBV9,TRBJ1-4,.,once,.,CASSVGSDTQYFGPGTLNNEKLFF
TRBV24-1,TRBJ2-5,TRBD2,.,TGTGCCACCCGGGAGGGCAATAGGGAGACCCAGTACTTC,CATREGNRETQYF
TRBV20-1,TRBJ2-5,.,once,TGCAGTGCTAGAGATGATGGGCAGGGAAAAGAGACCCAGTACTTC,CSARDDGQGKETQYF
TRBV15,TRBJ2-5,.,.,TGTGCCACCAGCAGAGGACTGCAGGGCCCACAGTACTTC,CATSRGLQGPQYF
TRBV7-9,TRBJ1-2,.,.,TGTGCCAGCAACCTAGGGGGGGAGTATGGCTACACCTTC,CASNLGGEYGYTF
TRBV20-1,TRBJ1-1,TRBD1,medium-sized,TGCAGTGCGCCGCGACAGGGGGGGATGAACACTGAAGCTTTCTTT,CSAPRQGGMNTEAFF
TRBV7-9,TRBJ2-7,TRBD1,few,TGTGCCAGCAGCTCCCGACAGGGCCGGGGCTACGAGCAGTACTTC,CASSSRQGRGYEQYF
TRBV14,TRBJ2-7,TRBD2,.,TGTGCCAGCAGCCAAGAAGGGAGCCTGGGAGCGGGAGTAGGGTCGGGCTACGAGCAGTACTTC,CASSQEGSLGAGVGSGYEQYF
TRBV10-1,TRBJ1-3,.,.,TGCGCCAGCAGTCGAGGACAGAGCTCTGGAAACACCATATATTTT,CASSRGQSSGNTIYF
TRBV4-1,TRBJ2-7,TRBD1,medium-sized,TGCGCCAGCAGTCCACGGGGACAGGGGGCGTACGAGCAGTACTTC,CASSPRGQGAYEQYF
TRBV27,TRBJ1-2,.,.,TGTGCCAGCAGTCCCCCCGGGTCCATGGGTGGCTACACCTTC,CASSPPGSMGGYTF
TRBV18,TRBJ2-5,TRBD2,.,TGTGCCAGCTCACCAACTAGCGGGAGGGCCGGGGAAGAGACCCAGTACTTC,CASSPTSGRAGEETQYF
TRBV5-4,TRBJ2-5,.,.,TGTGCCAGCAGCTTAGGGACGGAAGAGACCCAGTACTTC,CASSLGTEETQYF
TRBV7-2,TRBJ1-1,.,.,TGTGCCAGCAGGCAGGGGATGAACACTGAAGCTTTCTTT,CASRQGMNTEAFF
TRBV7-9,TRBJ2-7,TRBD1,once,TGTGCCAGCAGCACCGGGACAGGGGACCACGAGCAGTACTTC,CASSTGTGDHEQYF
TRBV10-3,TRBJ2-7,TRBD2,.,TGTGCCATCAGTGCGAACGTACTGGGACTAGGACTGGAGGAGCAGTACTTC,CAISANVLGLGLEEQYF
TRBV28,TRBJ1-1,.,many,TGTGCCAGCGGTCCCCGATCGCCGGGGGAGGGAACTGAAGCTTTCTTT,CASGPRSPGEGTEAFF
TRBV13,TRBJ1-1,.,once,TGTGCCAGCAGCTTAGGAGGGTGGGGAAAGAACACTGAAGCTTTCTTT,CASSLGGWGKNTEAFF
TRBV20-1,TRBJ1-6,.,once,TGCAGTGCTAGAGACAGGGAAGAGGCATTGGGCCTTTATAATTCACCCCTCCACTTT,CSARDREEALGLYNSPLHF
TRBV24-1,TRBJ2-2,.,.,TGTGCCACCAGTGTTGCGGGGAAAAACACCGGGGAGCTGTTTTTT,CATSVAGKNTGELFF
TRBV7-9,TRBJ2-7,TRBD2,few,TGTGCCAGCAGCTTAGTGTCTAGCGGCTCCTACGAGCAGTACTTC,CASSLVSSGSYEQYF
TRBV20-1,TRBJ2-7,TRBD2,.,TGCAGTGCTAGCACTAGCGGGATGTTCAGCGAGCAGTGCTTC,CSASTSGMFSEQCF
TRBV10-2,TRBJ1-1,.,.,TGCGCCAGCAGTGATCTTCTCGTGAACACTGAAGCTTTCTTT,CASSDLLVNTEAFF
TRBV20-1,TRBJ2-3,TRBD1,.,TGCAGTTATCGGGGGACAGGGGCAGATACGCAGTATTTT,CSYRGTGADTQYF
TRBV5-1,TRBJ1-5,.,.,TGCGCCAGCAGCCCGGGGGGGCCGGGGGACGAGGGGCAGCCCCAGCATTTT,CASSPGGPGDEGQPQHF
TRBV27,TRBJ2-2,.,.,TGTGCCAGCAGTCCGGGGAGGGGGCACACCGGGGAGCTGTTTTTT,CASSPGRGHTGELFF
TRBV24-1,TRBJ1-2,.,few,TGTGCCACCAGTGATCCTCCGAGAAACTATGGCTACACCTTC,CATSDPPRNYGYTF
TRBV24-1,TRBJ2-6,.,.,TGTGCCACCAGTGTAAGGTCCCCCTCTGGGGCCAACGTCCTGACTTTC,CATSVRSPSGANVLTF
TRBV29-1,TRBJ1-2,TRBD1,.,TGCAGCGTTGGACAGGGTCAGTACTATGGCTACACCTTC,CSVGQGQYYGYTF
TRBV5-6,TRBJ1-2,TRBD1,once,TGTGCCAGCAGCTTTGGGGACAGGGGTCAGAATGGCTACACCTTC,CASSFGDRGQNGYTF
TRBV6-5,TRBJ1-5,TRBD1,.,TGTGCCAGCAGTTCCTCACAGGGGAATCAGCCCCAGCATTTT,CASSSSQGNQPQHF
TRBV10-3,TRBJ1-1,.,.,TGTGCCATTAGGCCAGGGGAGTTGGTCCTCCATAACGCTGAAGCTTTCTTT,CAIRPGELVLHNAEAFF
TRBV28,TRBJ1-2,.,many,TGTGCCAGCAGTTTTATTGCAGGGCCTGACTACACCTTC,CASSFIAGPDYTF
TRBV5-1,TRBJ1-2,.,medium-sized,TGCGCCAGCAGCTTGGCCGATTCAGGGGATGGCTACACCTTC,CASSLADSGDGYTF